A selection of T cell receptor beta chains follows, all from one sample in a study of naive and memory T cell subsets. TCRdb reprocessed the 5' RACE reads via MiXCR and lists one record per CDR3 protein. The sample contains approximately 52,000 distinct CDR3 sequences, 4.7% of which appear only once. Receptors were obtained from a female donor in good health. Both conserved end residues are part of each CDR3. The D gene is left open where the match is weak. Size is omitted from some rows. Given values are once, few, many or a class for expanded clones.

V gene	CDR3 length	J gene	D gene	clone size	CDR3 DNA	CDR3 protein
TRBV15	18	TRBJ2-6	TRBD1	many	TGTGCCACCAGCAGAGGAGCTGACAGGGGCTCTGGGGCCAACGTCCTGACTTTC	CATSRGADRGSGANVLTF
TRBV20-1	15	TRBJ2-3	-	many	TGCAGTGCTAGAGATCAAACGGGACGCACAGATACGCAGTATTTT	CSARDQTGRTDTQYF
TRBV27	14	TRBJ2-5	-	many	TGTGCCAGCAGGGCCAGGGTTTTCGAAGAGACCCAGTACTTC	CASRARVFEETQYF
TRBV29-1	15	TRBJ2-1	-	-	TGCAGCGTAAAAGACGGGACATGGGGCTACAATGAGCAGTTCTTC	CSVKDGTWGYNEQFF
TRBV7-9	13	TRBJ2-5	TRBD1	many	TGTGCCAGCAGTCCTGACAGGGCAAAGACCCAGTACTTC	CASSPDRAKTQYF
TRBV9	19	TRBJ2-5	TRBD2	many	TGTGCCAGCAGCGTAGGCCAGGGACTAGCGGGAGTTGCCCAAGAGACCCAGTACTTC	CASSVGQGLAGVAQETQYF
TRBV9	15	TRBJ1-6	-	few	TGTGCCAGCAGCAGCGGCAGCTCCTATAATTCACCCCTCCACTTT	CASSSGSSYNSPLHF
TRBV19	14	TRBJ2-1	TRBD2	many	TGTGCCAGTATCCGAGGGACTAGCACCGATGAGCAGTTCTTC	CASIRGTSTDEQFF
TRBV29-1	12	TRBJ2-7	-	few	TGCAGCGTTCGGGAAGGGAGCGACGAGCAGTACTTC	CSVREGSDEQYF
TRBV5-6	14	TRBJ1-2	-	many	TGTGCCAGCAGCTTGAGGAGGGGAATATATGGCTACACCTTC	CASSLRRGIYGYTF
TRBV27	14	TRBJ2-7	TRBD2	many	TGTGCCAGCAGGACCGGGACTAACTCCTACGAGCAGTACTTC	CASRTGTNSYEQYF
TRBV5-1	15	TRBJ1-1	-	many	TGCGCCAGCAGCTTGGCCACGGGCCCGACGCCTGAAGCTTTCTTT	CASSLATGPTPEAFF
TRBV5-8	15	TRBJ2-3	-	-	TGTGCCAGCAGCTCCAAATGGGGTAACACAGATACGCAGTATTTT	CASSSKWGNTDTQYF
TRBV20-1	18	TRBJ2-7	TRBD2	-	TGCAGTGCTAGAGATACTAGCGGGAACAGCCTTGGTTCTTACGAGCAGTACTTC	CSARDTSGNSLGSYEQYF
TRBV29-1	11	TRBJ2-5	-	many	TGCAGCGTTGGGGGACAACAGACCCAGTACTTC	CSVGGQQTQYF
TRBV27	14	TRBJ2-1	-	many	TGTGCCAGCAGTGACATCGACCCGGACAATGAGCAGTTCTTC	CASSDIDPDNEQFF
TRBV28	18	TRBJ1-3	-	many	TGTGCCAGCAGTTTAGTCTTCGGATGGGAGCTCTCTGGAAACACCATATATTTT	CASSLVFGWELSGNTIYF